This T cell receptor beta chain comes out of a study of blood T cell repertoires in COVID-19. As for the study in general: Specimens from acute and convalescent COVID-19 originated in the United States, Italy and Spain. Nucleic acid was either cDNA or gDNA, and it came from T cells, B-cell-depleted T cells, or PBMCs.

Original analysis: Amplification of reference gene primers provided the estimated nucleated cell counts. Only in-frame clones appear in the TCRdb table, and some are missing; sequencing was by immunoSEQ multiplex PCR. That table gives V, J and clone size, and the DNA gave D and trimming. The sample holds more than 200,000 clones, 86% seen once. Germline values: CDR1 KGHSH, CDR2 LQKENI. V was clipped by 3 bases and J by 4 bases; unmatched bases: 12. CDR3 length equals 16 residues. Source material: peripheral blood. J is TRBJ2-7 and V is TRBV18, with 7 bases lining up with TRBD1. The receptor was isolated from a woman aged 50 to 60 with acute or convalescent COVID-19. CDR3 amino acids: CASSPTDRVDEYEQYF. The DNA for the CDR3 is TGTGCCAGCTCACCGACCGACAGGGTGGACGAATACGAGCAGTACTTC. Filled out from reference TRBV18 and TRBJ2-7, the complete variable domain reads NAGVMQNPRHLVRRRGQEARLRCSPMKGHSHVYWYRQLPEEGLKFMVYLQKENIIDESGMPKERFSAEFPKEGPSILRIQQVVRGDSAAYFCASSPTDRVDEYEQYFGPGTRLTVT.